This T cell receptor (beta chain) was found in a study of T cells in Graves' hyperthyroidism and ophthalmopathy. Each diagnosis was grounded in clinical symptoms, serum thyroxine and TRAb, thyroid ultrasound, and orbital computed tomography. RNA transcripts provided the source from which TCR beta CDR3 regions were amplified. In the first-round RT-PCR of the TCR CDR3, the HTBI primer set was used. Each CDR3 protein is one row after TCRdb ran MiXCR on the multiplex PCR reads. Of around 660,000 distinct CDR3 sequences in the sample, less than 45% were seen once. The V gene lost 4 bases and the J gene lost 4 bases, with 10 bases spanning the gap. Germline CDR1 and CDR2: SNHLY and FYNNEI. The CDR3 runs to 13 residues.

The sequencing input was peripheral blood or thyroid tissue (not recorded which). The TCR originated in an adult man with Graves' disease, either hyperthyroidism or ophthalmopathy (not recorded which). The rearrangement joins TRBV2 to TRBJ1-2; D call uncertain. CDR3 loop: CASSARALYGYTF. DNA of the CDR3: TGTGCCAGCAGTGCTAGAGCCCTCTATGGCTACACCTTC.